A selection of T cell receptor beta chains follows, all from one sample in a study of cytomegalovirus exposure and HLA in healthy donors. Clones were read by immunoSEQ multiplex PCR, and TCRdb kept only the in-frame ones, dropping some. This sample carries about 140,000 clones, 65% to 85% of them seen once, and the ten largest clones take roughly 3.4%. The sample was PBMCs. The receptor source for this set is a male donor in good health and CMV-seronegative. The CDR3 runs from the conserved cysteine through the conserved F or W. A D gene is named only where the DNA matches it firmly. Clone size, where shown, is once, few, many, or a class for clones that have expanded.

>TRBJ2-7|TRBV25-1|13|.|TRBD1
TGTGCCAGCCGGACAGGCGGCGGGTACGAGCAGTACTTC
CASRTGGGYEQYF
>TRBJ2-2|TRBV19|14|.|.
TGTGCCAGTAGTATTGGGCTAGCGACCGGGGAGCTGTTTTTT
CASSIGLATGELFF
>TRBJ1-5|TRBV28|14|.|.
TGTGCCAGCACCCTCCGGGGGGGGACTCAGCCCCAGCATTTT
CASTLRGGTQPQHF
>TRBJ2-7|TRBV11-1|15|.|TRBD2
TGTGCCAGCAGCCAAAGGACTAGCGGGAGTTACGAGCAGTACTTC
CASSQRTSGSYEQYF
>TRBJ2-7|TRBV4-3|16|.|TRBD2
TGCGCCAGCAGCCATCGGACTAGCGGGAGTTTCTACGAGCAGTACTTC
CASSHRTSGSFYEQYF
>TRBJ2-1|TRBV5-1|16|.|.
TGCGCCAGCAGCTTACTTGGGGGCAACTCCTACAATGAGCAGTTCTTC
CASSLLGGNSYNEQFF
>TRBJ1-1|TRBV7-9|15|.|.
TGTGCCAGCAGCGAACAGGGTAACCTGAACACTGAAGCTTTCTTT
CASSEQGNLNTEAFF
>TRBJ1-2|TRBV6-5|13|.|.
TGTGCCAGCAGCCAGGGCCTGTTAAATGGCTACACCTTC
CASSQGLLNGYTF
>TRBJ2-1|TRBV18|19|.|.
TGTGCCAGCTCACCCTCGCCAGGGGGGCTCCCTGGGATGGACAATGAGCAGTTCTTC
CASSPSPGGLPGMDNEQFF
>TRBJ1-2|TRBV28|14|.|.
TGTGCCAGCAGTTTAGTCCAGGGTACGGATGGCTACACCTTC
CASSLVQGTDGYTF
>TRBJ2-7|TRBV19|14|once|TRBD1
TGTGCCAGTAGTGCCGGGACAGGGTTCGACGAGCAGTACTTC
CASSAGTGFDEQYF